This T cell receptor (beta chain) was recovered during a study of T cells after yellow fever vaccination. This clonotype has just a few counts. The CDR3 has 16 residues. The germline V gene encodes CDR1 MGHRA and CDR2 YSYEKL. V lost 0 bases and J lost 1, with 12 bases in between. It was through 5'RACE template switching that TCR cDNA was made, with a universal primer site and UMIs added. Via MiXCR, TCRdb re-called the 5' RACE reads, giving one row per CDR3 protein. The sample includes roughly 96,000 distinct CDR3 sequences, roughly 10% of them seen just once. Findings and limits, study-wide: A small proportion of clonotypes was detected in both the CD4 and CD8 compartments. A large majority of primary-vaccination clones showed up again after the booster (approximately 95% CD4, around 90% CD8).

This clonotype originated in a man aged 18 to 29 who received the YFV17D yellow fever vaccine. The V call is TRBV4-1, the J call TRBJ1-1; D gene ambiguous. Sequencing was performed on CD8+ T cells not binding an NS4B(214-222) dextramer, sorted from PBMCs, taken roughly 14 days after the first yellow fever vaccination. The CDR3 DNA reads as TGCGCCAGCAGCCAAGATCTCCGGCGGGCGAACACTGAAGCTTTCTTT. Translated, it gives CASSQDLRRANTEAFF.